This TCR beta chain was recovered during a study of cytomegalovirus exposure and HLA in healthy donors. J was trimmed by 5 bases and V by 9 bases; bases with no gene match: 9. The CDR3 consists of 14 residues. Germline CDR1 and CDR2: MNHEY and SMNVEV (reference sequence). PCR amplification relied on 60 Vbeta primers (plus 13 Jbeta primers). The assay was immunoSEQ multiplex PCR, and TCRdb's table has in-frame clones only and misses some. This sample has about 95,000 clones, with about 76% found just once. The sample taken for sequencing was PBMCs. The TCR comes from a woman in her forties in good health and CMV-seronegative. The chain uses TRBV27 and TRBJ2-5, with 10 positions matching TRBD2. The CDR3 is CASGSGGAWETQYF. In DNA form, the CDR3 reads TGTGCCAGTGGGAGCGGGGGGGCCTGGGAGACCCAGTACTTC.